The TCR beta chain described here comes from a study of T cell repertoires in cytomegalovirus infection. On the study more broadly: CMV infection plus the matching HLA type was flagged by public TCR beta signatures.

V gave up 6 bases and J gave up 2 bases, with 20 bases separating them. This CDR3 has 17 amino acids. Study-level results: It was HLA-C-restricted CMV-specific TCR beta clonotypes that dominated the response ex vivo.

TCRdb used MiXCR to reprocess the reads, holding one entry per CDR3 protein. The sample shows tens of thousands of distinct CDR3 sequences, about 20% of them seen only once. With regard to this clonotype: Its antigen is not identified.

J is TRBJ1-5 and V is TRBV12-3 or TRBV12-4, with D perhaps TRBD1 (6 bases). The sample comprised PBMCs, sequenced either directly or after in vitro stimulation (not recorded which). This TCR was recovered from a human donor in good health (CMV status not recorded). Some clones in this sample may be carry-over from other donors' samples. The CDR3 DNA sequence: TGTGCCAGCAGCGACCGGGAACGAGGGGGGGGCAATCAGCCCCAGCATTTT. This gives the protein CASSDRERGGGNQPQHF.